A selection of T cell receptor beta chains follows, all from one sample in a study of T cells after yellow fever vaccination. MiXCR was run by TCRdb on the 5' RACE reads, yielding one entry per CDR3 protein. Of tens of thousands of distinct CDR3 sequences listed, about 6.5% were seen once; the top ten hold about 40%. The sequenced sample was CD8+ T cells sorted from PBMCs, obtained 35 to 50 days after the first yellow fever vaccination. The receptors were gathered from a man between 18 and 29 years old who received the YFV17D yellow fever vaccine. The CDR3 runs from the conserved cysteine through the conserved F or W. The D gene is left open where the match is weak. The size entry is marked missing in some rows and otherwise reads once, few, many or a size class.

CDR3nt: TGCAGTGCTAGAGTGGTGGCTGAAAAACTGTTTTTT; CDR3aa: CSARVVAEKLFF; d_gene: -; v_gene: TRBV20-1; j_gene: TRBJ1-4; abundance: many
CDR3nt: TGTGCCAGCTGCGGGGGGACAGGGAGCACCGGGGAGCTGTTTTTT; CDR3aa: CASCGGTGSTGELFF; d_gene: -; v_gene: TRBV11-2; j_gene: TRBJ2-2; abundance: many
CDR3nt: TGTGCCAGCAGCACAGGACAGTCCACAGATACGCAGTATTTT; CDR3aa: CASSTGQSTDTQYF; d_gene: -; v_gene: TRBV7-9; j_gene: TRBJ2-3; abundance: -
CDR3nt: TGTGCCAGCAGCCACAAAGGCGGCTGGGCAACAGAGACCCAGTACTTC; CDR3aa: CASSHKGGWATETQYF; d_gene: -; v_gene: TRBV3-1; j_gene: TRBJ2-5; abundance: -
CDR3nt: TGCGCCAGCAGCTTAGCGCGAGACAGGGGGCCCGGGGAGCTGTTTTTT; CDR3aa: CASSLARDRGPGELFF; d_gene: TRBD1; v_gene: TRBV5-1; j_gene: TRBJ2-2; abundance: many
CDR3nt: TGTGCCATCCGGCGCGAGAGACCGGGAGATACGCAGTATTTT; CDR3aa: CAIRRERPGDTQYF; d_gene: -; v_gene: TRBV10-3; j_gene: TRBJ2-3; abundance: many
CDR3nt: TGTGCCAGCAGCAGCGCGACAGGTCACAATGAGCAGTTCTTC; CDR3aa: CASSSATGHNEQFF; d_gene: -; v_gene: TRBV7-6; j_gene: TRBJ2-1; abundance: many
CDR3nt: TGTGCCAGCAGGGGGAAGCGGGGGAGCTGGGAGACCCAGTACTTC; CDR3aa: CASRGKRGSWETQYF; d_gene: TRBD2; v_gene: TRBV12-3/TRBV12-4; j_gene: TRBJ2-5; abundance: many
CDR3nt: TGTGCCAGCAGTGTCCGGGGGGGAGCCAAAAACATTCAGTACTTC; CDR3aa: CASSVRGGAKNIQYF; d_gene: TRBD2; v_gene: TRBV12-3/TRBV12-4; j_gene: TRBJ2-4; abundance: many
CDR3nt: TGTGCCAGCAGCTCTTTAAGCTCCTACGAGCAGTACTTC; CDR3aa: CASSSLSSYEQYF; d_gene: -; v_gene: TRBV11-3; j_gene: TRBJ2-7; abundance: -